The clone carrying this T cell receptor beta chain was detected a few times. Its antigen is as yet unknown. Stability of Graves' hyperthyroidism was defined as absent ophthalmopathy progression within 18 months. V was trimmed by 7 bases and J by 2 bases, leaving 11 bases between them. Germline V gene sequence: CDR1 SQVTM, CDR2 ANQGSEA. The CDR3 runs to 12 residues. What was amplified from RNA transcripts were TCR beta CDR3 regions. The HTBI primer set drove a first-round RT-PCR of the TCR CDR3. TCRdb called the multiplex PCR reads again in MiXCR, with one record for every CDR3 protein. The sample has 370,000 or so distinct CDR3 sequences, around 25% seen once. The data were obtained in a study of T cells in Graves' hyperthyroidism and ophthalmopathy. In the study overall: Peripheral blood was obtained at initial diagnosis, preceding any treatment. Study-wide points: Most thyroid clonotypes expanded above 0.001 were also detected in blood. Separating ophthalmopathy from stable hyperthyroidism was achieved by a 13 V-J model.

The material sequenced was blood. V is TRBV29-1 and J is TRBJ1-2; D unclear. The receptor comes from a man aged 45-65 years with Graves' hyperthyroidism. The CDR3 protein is CSAEEDNYGYTF. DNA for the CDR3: TGCAGCGCCGAAGAGGACAACTATGGCTACACCTTC.